These 27 T cell receptor beta chains were all obtained from the same sample, sequenced in a study of Graves' ophthalmopathy and Graves' hyperthyroidism. Scientists amplified the TCR beta CDR3 regions from RNA transcripts. First-round RT-PCR relied on HTBI primers, and a second-round multiplex PCR came next. TCRdb reanalysed the multiplex PCR reads using MiXCR and keeps one entry per CDR3 protein. The sample has some 380,000 distinct CDR3 sequences, 15% seen once. What was sequenced was peripheral blood. All receptors come from a woman in her late teens or twenties with stable Graves' hyperthyroidism.

The table lists this clonotype with many counts. The genes are TRBV5-1 and TRBJ1-1; weak D call: TRBD1 (6 bases). Germline CDR1 and CDR2: SGHRS and YFSETQ. Trimming took 3 bases from V and 4 from J, leaving 16 bases between them. The CDR3 runs 15 residues. CDR3: CASSWRGARGTEAFF. DNA for the CDR3: TGCGCCAGCAGCTGGCGGGGGGCCCGGGGCACTGAAGCTTTCTTT. Variable domain in full (rest from reference TRBV5-1 and TRBJ1-1): KAGVTQTPRYLIKTRGQQVTLSCSPISGHRSVSWYQQTPGQGLQFLFEYFSETQRNKGNFPGRFSGRQFSNSRSEMNVSTLELGDSALYLCASSWRGARGTEAFFGQGTRLTVV.

The chain uses TRBV2 and TRBJ1-2, with D perhaps matching TRBD1 (5 bases). The CDR3 spans 13 residues. Germline V gene data show CDR1 as SNHLY and CDR2 as FYNNEI. V was pared by 9 bases and J by 4 bases, with 15 bases between. CDR3 protein: CASNPDKAYGYTF. The CDR3 nucleotides are TGTGCCAGTAACCCGGACAAGGCCTATGGCTACACCTTC.

This clonotype appeared many times. This sequence joins TRBV11-1 and TRBJ1-2, with D perhaps matching TRBD1 (5 bases). The V and J ends lost 5 bases and 2 bases respectively, with 18 bases between them. The CDR3 runs 16 residues. Germline lookup yields CDR1 SGHAT and CDR2 FQDESV (reference sequence). The CDR3 DNA reads as TGTGCCAGCAGCCAGACAGCCCGGGGGAGCAACTATGGCTACACCTTC. This codes for CASSQTARGSNYGYTF.

This clonotype was seen many times. One end of the junction does not line up with germline, which may come from a read error. J is TRBJ2-4 and V is TRBV6-2 or TRBV6-3, with D possibly being TRBD1 (6 bases). Germline loops: CDR1 MNHEY, CDR2 SVGEGT. The CDR3 runs to 16 residues. The CDR3, as DNA: TGTGCCAGCAGAAGACGGACAGCTCTAGACAAAAACATTAAGTACTTC. It is translated as CASRRRTALDKNIKYF.

V gene TRBV14 combines with J gene TRBJ1-1, with D uncertain. Germline V gives CDR1 SGHDN, CDR2 FVKESK. There are 13 residues in the CDR3. Trimming pared 3 bases from V and 11 bases from J, leaving 16 bases between. CDR3 in amino acids: CASSQSQRGLAFF. CDR3 in DNA: TGTGCCAGCAGCCAGTCCCAGAGAGGTCTGGCTTTCTTT.

This chain connects TRBV2 to TRBJ2-7; 10 bases are a match to TRBD1. This CDR3 contains 14 residues. Germline trimming cut 7 bases from V and 5 bases from J; bases unmatched to any gene: 8. Germline V lookup: CDR1 SNHLY, CDR2 FYNNEI. This CDR3 is CASKKDRGNDEQYF. CDR3 DNA: TGTGCCAGCAAGAAGGACAGGGGGAATGACGAGCAGTACTTC.

This clonotype was recorded many times. The chain uses TRBV9 and TRBJ1-2, with D uncertain. CDR3 size: 13 residues. Between the trimmed V and J ends, which lost 4 bases and 8 bases, there was a span of 15 bases. Germline V CDR1 and CDR2: SGDLS, YYNGEE. The CDR3 coding sequence is TGTGCCAGCAGCCCAACGACCGCCTTAGGCTACACCTTC. This encodes CASSPTTALGYTF.

The chain recombines TRBV7-2 with TRBJ2-5; 8 nucleotides match TRBD2. After removal of 5 bases from V and 5 bases from J, the junction contained 13 bases not matched to a gene. CDR1 and CDR2 from the germline V gene are SGHTA and FQGNSA. The CDR3 runs 16 residues. The CDR3 nucleotides read TGTGCCAGCAGCCCTACCAGGAGCGGGAGCGGGGAGACCCAGTACTTC. Translation gives CASSPTRSGSGETQYF.

Many counts were recorded for this clonotype. The V gene is TRBV24-1, the J gene TRBJ2-2; no firm D call. The CDR3 has 14 amino acids. Germline V gene lookup returns CDR1 KGHDR and CDR2 SFDVKD. The V end lost 5 bases, the J end lost 6 bases, and 12 bases lay between the germline ends. As DNA, the CDR3 is TGTGCCACCAGTGCGGGCCTCCCCGCCGGGGAGCTGTTTTTT. This sequence encodes CATSAGLPAGELFF.

This clonotype came up many times. This chain joins TRBV7-2 and TRBJ1-2; TRBD1 agrees at 9 bases. J gave up 8 bases and V 4 bases, and 5 bases lay outside the gene matches. The germline V gene has CDR1 SGHTA and CDR2 FQGNSA. The CDR3 is 13 amino acids. CDR3 bases: TGTGCCAGCAGCTCCAACAGGGGGCGAGGCTACACCTTC. It yields the protein CASSSNRGRGYTF.

Many counts were recorded for this clonotype. The chain has TRBV20-1 and TRBJ2-4; TRBD1 matches at 9 bases. The CDR3 runs to 18 residues. Trimming cost V 2 bases and J 1 base; bases outside gene matches: 12. Per germline, CDR1 DFQATT and CDR2 SNEGSKA (reference sequence). The CDR3 loop is CSARSGTGPDGAKNIQYF. The CDR3 nucleotides read TGCAGTGCTAGAAGCGGGACAGGGCCCGATGGGGCCAAAAACATTCAGTACTTC.

This clonotype appeared many times. This chain links TRBV6-5 with TRBJ1-2; 9 bases agree with TRBD1. Losses at the gene ends were 7 bases for V and 0 bases for J; bases not matched to a gene: 6. CDR1 and CDR2 (germline): MNHEY, SVGAGI. The CDR3 runs to 15 residues. The CDR3 protein is CASTLGQGANYGYTF. CDR3 nucleotide sequence: TGTGCCAGCACCCTGGGACAGGGAGCTAACTATGGCTACACCTTC.

This clonotype was seen many times. The chain uses TRBV6-1 and TRBJ1-5, with D uncertain. CDR1 and CDR2 (germline): MNHNS, SASEGT. V lost 5 bases, J lost 4 bases, and 15 bases lay in between. The CDR3 totals 15 residues. The CDR3 DNA is TGTGCCAGCAGTAAGGACCCCTTCGGGAATCAGCCCCAGCATTTT. As protein: CASSKDPFGNQPQHF.

V and J are TRBV11-3 and TRBJ2-5; D is possibly TRBD2 (7 bases). The CDR3 has 16 residues. The V end lost 7 bases, the J end lost 5 bases, and 23 bases lay between the germline ends. Germline V gene sequence: CDR1 SGHNT, CDR2 YENEEA. The CDR3 coding sequence is TGTGCCAGCACCCGTCCCGCTCGCGGGGGCCAGGAGACCCAGTACTTC. Its translation is CASTRPARGGQETQYF.

Worth noting for this clonotype: A junction boundary mismatches the germline segment, possibly from a read error. The V gene is TRBV11-2, the J gene TRBJ1-1; 7 nucleotides line up with TRBD1. CDR1 and CDR2 from the germline V gene are SGHAT and FQNNGV. There are 16 residues in the CDR3. CDR3 DNA sequence: TGTGCCAGCAGCTCCCTCGGACAGGCCCGGAACACTGGAGCTTTCTTT. Amino acid sequence: CASSSLGQARNTGAFF.

This clonotype was picked up many times. CDR3 nucleotides: TGTGCCAGCAGCCGGTGGACTAGCACTTTCGGAGAGACCCAGTACTTC. This sequence encodes CASSRWTSTFGETQYF. The chain uses TRBV6-1 and TRBJ2-5; 8 bases map to TRBD2. The CDR3 spans 16 residues. With 6 bases clipped from V and 4 bases from J, the junction kept 13 bases outside the gene matches. The germline gives CDR1 MNHNS, CDR2 SASEGT.

This clonotype was seen at least ten times. This rearrangement joins TRBV25-1 to TRBJ2-6; maybe TRBD2 (6 bases). The CDR3 is 16 amino acids. Trimming cost V 1 base and J 2 bases, with 9 bases left between them. Germline values: CDR1 MGHDK, CDR2 SYGVNS. Here the CDR3 reads CASSEFGGTGANVLTF. CDR3 nucleotide sequence: TGTGCCAGCAGTGAATTTGGAGGGACTGGGGCCAACGTCCTGACTTTC.

This clonotype turned up a few times. This sequence joins TRBV7-2 and TRBJ1-2, with TRBD1 identical over 8 bases. Germline CDR1 and CDR2: SGHTA and FQGNSA. CDR3 size: 14 residues. Trimming took 0 bases from V and 4 from J; bases not matched to a gene: 1. The CDR3 loop is CASSLADRAYGYTF. Here the CDR3 DNA reads TGTGCCAGCAGCTTAGCGGACAGGGCCTATGGCTACACCTTC.

The V gene is TRBV6-1, the J gene TRBJ2-2; weak D call: TRBD2 (7 bases). Trimming pared 4 bases from V and 5 bases from J, leaving 14 bases between. CDR1 is MNHNS and CDR2 is SASEGT in the germline V gene. The length of the CDR3 is 15 residues. The CDR3 region is CASSALGGATGELFF. The DNA of the CDR3 is TGTGCCAGCAGTGCCTTGGGGGGGGCGACCGGGGAGCTGTTTTTT.

This clonotype occurred many times. The V gene is TRBV11-3, the J gene TRBJ1-1; TRBD1 is a possible D gene (5 bases). CDR1 and CDR2 (germline): SGHNT, YENEEA. V was clipped by 4 bases and J by 0 bases, with 15 bases between them. The CDR3 runs to 16 residues. The CDR3 DNA reads as TGTGCCAGCAGCTCCCGGGGAGGGGCCGTGAACACTGAAGCTTTCTTT. Protein sequence: CASSSRGGAVNTEAFF.

This chain connects TRBV14 to TRBJ1-3, with D perhaps matching TRBD1 (5 bases). This CDR3 is built from 17 residues. Trimming cost V 0 bases and J 2 bases, with 14 bases left between them. Germline V gene lookup returns CDR1 SGHDN and CDR2 FVKESK. The DNA of the CDR3 is TGTGCCAGCAGCCAAGAAGGGTTCGGGGGACCTGGAAACACCATATATTTT. This translates into CASSQEGFGGPGNTIYF.

In this sample, this clonotype turned up many times. The chain uses TRBV14 and TRBJ1-1, with unresolved D. The CDR3 totals 11 residues. V lost 2 bases and J lost 6, with 4 bases in between. The germline V gene has CDR1 SGHDN and CDR2 FVKESK. This chain's CDR3 is CASSQLSEAFF. The DNA for the CDR3 is TGTGCCAGCAGCCAACTGTCTGAAGCTTTCTTT.

Many counts were recorded for this clonotype. The chain uses TRBV6-1 and TRBJ1-1, with D possibly TRBD1 on 6 matching bases. The CDR3 covers 15 residues. Germline values: CDR1 MNHNS, CDR2 SASEGT. V lost 7 bases and J 3 bases, leaving 18 bases between the germline ends. CDR3 nucleotides: TGTGCCAGCACCGCGTATCAGGGGCCACACACTGAAGCTTTCTTT. Encoded protein: CASTAYQGPHTEAFF.

The chain is built from TRBV7-3 and TRBJ1-1, with D possibly TRBD1 on 5 matching bases. Deletions cut 5 bases from V and 3 bases from J, with 13 bases between. CDR3 size: 14 residues. From germline, CDR1 is SGHTA and CDR2 FQGTGA. The CDR3 is CASSPGSGDTEAFF. CDR3 coding DNA: TGTGCCAGCAGCCCAGGGTCCGGAGACACTGAAGCTTTCTTT.

This clonotype came up many times. The chain joins TRBV6-5 to TRBJ1-2; tentative D call: TRBD1 (5 bases). Trimming pared 7 bases from V and 4 bases from J, leaving 13 bases between. CDR3 length: 13 residues. The V gene's germline CDR1 is MNHEY and CDR2 SVGAGI. The CDR3 bases are TGTGCCAGCACCTGGGGACGGTCCTATGGCTACACCTTC. Amino acid sequence: CASTWGRSYGYTF.

As concerns this clonotype: Since a much larger clone is just one base distant, this may be a read error. This chain links TRBV9 with TRBJ1-6, with D maybe TRBD1 (5 bases). The CDR3 runs to 12 residues. Germline lookup yields CDR1 SGDLS and CDR2 YYNGEE. CDR3 protein: CSSSLGTSPLHF. The CDR3 nucleotides read TGTTCCAGCAGCCTAGGGACCTCACCCCTCCACTTT.

This clonotype appeared many times. The gene calls are TRBV20-1 and TRBJ2-5; weak D call: TRBD2 (6 bases). Germline CDR1 and CDR2: DFQATT and SNEGSKA (reference sequence). Trimming pared 5 bases from V and 4 bases from J, leaving 17 bases between. The CDR3 contains 14 residues. This CDR3 is CSAAQLARAETQYF. CDR3 DNA: TGCAGTGCTGCCCAGCTAGCGCGGGCAGAGACCCAGTACTTC.